Shown below are 28 T cell receptor beta chains from a single sample sequenced in a study of human T cells and chemical hapten exposure. TCRdb itself ran the RACE reads through MiXCR, one entry per CDR3 protein. The table lists about 300,000 distinct CDR3 sequences, around 5.5% of them singletons. Time point indicated: pre-sensitization, week 0. Treatment here: therapeutic diphenylcyclopropenone sensitization with weekly scalp DPC. The source material was whole blood, sampled in connection with sensitization to the hapten diphenylcyclopropenone (DPC). The receptors were sampled from a young woman with alopecia areata. Some clones in this sample may be carry-over from other donors' samples.

This chain links TRBV7-3 with TRBJ2-6; no reliable D call. This CDR3 has 16 residues. Deletions cut 1 base from V and 0 bases from J, with 7 bases between. Germline CDR1 SGHTA, CDR2 FQGTGA. The CDR3 loop reads CASSLRAISGANVLTF. The CDR3 DNA sequence: TGTGCCAGCAGCTTAAGGGCAATCTCTGGGGCCAACGTCCTGACTTTC.

The chain couples TRBV7-8 to TRBJ1-6, with unresolved D. Trimming shortened V by 1 base and J by 11 bases, and 18 bases separated the two germline ends. CDR1 is SGHVS and CDR2 is FQNEAQ in the germline V gene. The CDR3 has 16 residues. CDR3 sequence reads: CASSLEGPTFGTPLHF. CDR3 DNA sequence: TGTGCCAGCAGCTTAGAAGGGCCTACTTTCGGTACACCCCTCCACTTT. Full variable domain (missing parts from reference TRBV7-8 and TRBJ1-6): GAGVSQSPRYKVAKRGQDVALRCDPISGHVSLFWYQQALGQGPEFLTYFQNEAQLDKSGLPSDRFFAERPEGSVSTLKIQRTQQEDSAVYLCASSLEGPTFGTPLHFGNGTRLTVT.

The chain recombines TRBV10-3 with TRBJ2-3; D not certain. The CDR3 runs 15 residues. Germline loops: CDR1 ENHRY, CDR2 SYGVKD. The V and J ends lost 4 bases and 2 bases respectively, with 13 bases between them. This chain's CDR3 is CAISGTPKHTDTQYF. The CDR3 DNA sequence: TGTGCCATCAGTGGGACCCCCAAACACACAGATACGCAGTATTTT.

The CDR3 loop is CSAKLPMAQETQYF. As DNA, the CDR3 is TGCAGTGCTAAACTCCCGATGGCCCAAGAGACCCAGTACTTC. This chain joins TRBV20-1 and TRBJ2-5; D is unresolved. The V gene lost 4 bases and the J gene lost 1 base, with 13 bases spanning the gap. This CDR3 is built from 14 residues. Germline CDR1 and CDR2: DFQATT and SNEGSKA (reference sequence).

This clonotype was counted ten times or more. For the CDR3, the DNA is TGTGCCAGCAGTTATGGACCTGAAGCTTTCTTT. Its translation: CASSYGPEAFF. This chain uses TRBV6-5 with TRBJ1-1; unclear D gene. Looked up from germline, CDR1 is MNHEY and CDR2 is SVGAGI. The germline V and J ends were trimmed by 3 bases and 6 bases, with 5 bases remaining between them. This CDR3 is 11 amino acids long.

This clonotype was seen many times. This chain's CDR3 is CSARGPDRDVDGYTF. CDR3 nucleotides: TGCAGTGCTAGGGGCCCGGACAGGGACGTAGATGGCTACACCTTC. The V gene is TRBV20-1, the J gene TRBJ1-2; TRBD1 matches at 8 bases. The germline CDR1 and CDR2 sequences are DFQATT and SNEGSKA (reference sequence). V was clipped by 3 bases and J by 6 bases; unmatched bases: 12. CDR3 size: 15 residues.

This clonotype was seen a few times. This chain joins TRBV5-5 and TRBJ1-1, with 9 bases aligning to TRBD1. Germline CDR1 is SGHKS and CDR2 is YYEKEE (reference sequence). CDR3 length: 14 amino acids. V trimming: 3 bases; J trimming: 6 bases; junction bases outside the gene matches: 6. CDR3 nucleotides: TGTGCCAGCAGCTCCGGGACAGGGTATTCTGAAGCTTTCTTT. As protein: CASSSGTGYSEAFF.

This clonotype appeared many times. The chain has TRBV7-6 and TRBJ2-7, with TRBD2 matching over 10 bases. The J segment lost 3 bases and the V segment lost 3 bases, leaving 14 bases of the junction unmatched. This CDR3 contains 18 residues. The germline CDR1 and CDR2 sequences are SGHVS and FNYEAQ. For the CDR3, the DNA is TGTGCCAGCAGCTTCCGCGGGACTAGCGAGACGGGGTTCTACGAGCAGTACTTC. Translated: CASSFRGTSETGFYEQYF.

This clonotype showed up just a few times. At one boundary the junction diverges from the germline segment, which might be a read error. The rearrangement joins TRBV7-7 to TRBJ2-6; the match to TRBD1 covers 7 bases. This CDR3 comprises 20 residues. The germline V gene encodes CDR1 SSHAT and CDR2 FNYEAQ (reference sequence). CDR3 sequence: CASSLSLLMTGSSGANVLTF. The CDR3 nucleotides read TGTGCTAGCAGCTTAAGTCTATTAATGACAGGGTCGTCTGGGGCCAACGTCCTGACTTTC.

This clonotype appeared many times. V is TRBV29-1 and J is TRBJ2-5, with D possibly matching TRBD1 (6 bases). Germline V gene data show CDR1 as SQVTM and CDR2 as ANQGSEA. V lost 7 bases and J 5 bases, leaving 14 bases between the germline ends. The CDR3 runs to 12 residues. The DNA of the CDR3 is TGCAGCGGTGGAAGGCAGGGGGAGACCCAGTACTTC. The encoded protein is CSGGRQGETQYF.

This clonotype was counted between two and nine times. The chain joins TRBV3-1 to TRBJ2-5, with TRBD2 identical over 8 bases. In germline, CDR1 is LGHDT, CDR2 YNNKEL (reference sequence). V lost 6 bases and J lost 4; bases outside the gene matches: 4. The CDR3 totals 13 residues. For the CDR3, the DNA is TGTGCCAGCAGGAAGAGCGGGGGAGAGACCCAGTACTTC. It yields the protein CASRKSGGETQYF.

V is TRBV27 and J is TRBJ1-4; D call uncertain. Trimming removed 7 bases from V and 3 bases from J, with 18 bases in between. The CDR3 has 16 residues. Germline V gene data show CDR1 as MNHEY and CDR2 as SMNVEV (reference sequence). The CDR3 loop reads CASTFSSIWANEKLFF. The DNA of the CDR3 is TGTGCCAGCACCTTTTCCTCTATTTGGGCTAATGAAAAACTGTTTTTT.

This clonotype appeared a few times. The chain links TRBV6-6 to TRBJ1-1; D not resolved. Germline CDR1 reads MNHNY; CDR2 reads SVGAGI (reference sequence). V lost 11 bases, J lost 3 bases, and 7 bases lay in between. The length of the CDR3 is 10 residues. CDR3 nucleotides: TGTGCCGTCGTATACACTGAAGCTTTCTTT. This sequence encodes CAVVYTEAFF.

This chain links TRBV4-2 with TRBJ2-6; the D call may be TRBD1 or TRBD2 (5 bases each). The ends were cut back, 3 bases at V and 0 bases at J, with 24 bases in the middle. The CDR3 is 21 residues long. Germline values: CDR1 LGHNA, CDR2 YNFKEQ. The CDR3 sequence is CASSHIRGWDPYYSGANVLTF. DNA of the CDR3: TGTGCCAGCAGCCATATTAGGGGTTGGGACCCCTACTACTCTGGGGCCAACGTCCTGACTTTC.

The chain is built from TRBV28 and TRBJ2-5; weak D call: TRBD2 (6 bases). CDR1 is MDHEN, CDR2 SYDVKM, per germline. Between the trimmed V and J ends, which lost 5 bases and 3 bases, there was a span of 22 bases. This CDR3 is 17 amino acids long. CDR3 coding DNA: TGTGCCAGCAGTCCTCGTTTGGGAGAGGCTAGCGAAGAGACCCAGTACTTC. It yields the protein CASSPRLGEASEETQYF.

J is TRBJ1-6 and V is TRBV2; D might be TRBD1 (5 bases). The V end lost 3 bases, the J end lost 10 bases, and 16 bases lay between the germline ends. Germline CDR1 reads SNHLY; CDR2 reads FYNNEI. This CDR3 region has 15 residues. Written as DNA, the CDR3 is TGTGCCAGCAGTGACGAGGTAGCAGGGAGCTCACCCCTCCACTTT. Protein sequence: CASSDEVAGSSPLHF.

The chain uses TRBV6-5 and TRBJ2-5; 8 bases are shared with TRBD1. This CDR3 contains 15 residues. The J segment lost 5 bases and the V segment lost 1 base, leaving 6 bases of the junction unmatched. Germline CDR1 is MNHEY and CDR2 is SVGAGI. The CDR3 DNA reads TGTGCCAGCAGTTACTATCAGGGGGCCCGGGAGACCCAGTACTTC. Translating it yields CASSYYQGARETQYF.

This clonotype appeared many times. This rearrangement joins TRBV7-2 to TRBJ1-3; D is perhaps TRBD1 (6 bases). Per the germline V gene, CDR1 is SGHTA and CDR2 is FQGNSA. CDR3 size: 15 residues. V gave up 7 bases and J gave up 0 bases, with 13 bases separating them. The CDR3 nucleotides are TGTGCCAGCACTAGACAGGCTCCCTCTGGAAACACCATATATTTT. This translates into CASTRQAPSGNTIYF.

As to this clonotype: It may be a read error: a sequence one base away is much more abundant. The chain carries TRBV29-1 and TRBJ2-5; TRBD2 is a possible D gene (5 bases). The CDR3 has 13 residues. The germline CDR1 and CDR2 sequences are SQVTM and ANQGSEA. The DNA of the CDR3 is TGCAGCGCCGGACTTGAACAGCGCGCGGCCCAGCACTTC. It yields the protein CSAGLEQRAAQHF.

This chain uses TRBV4-3 with TRBJ1-1; D not certain. This CDR3 region has 16 residues. Germline-derived CDR1 and CDR2 are LGHNA and YSLEER. With 1 base removed from V and 0 bases from J, the gap between germline ends came to 12 bases. The CDR3 loop is CASSQVEAAVNTEAFF. DNA of the CDR3: TGCGCCAGCAGCCAAGTAGAGGCGGCGGTGAACACTGAAGCTTTCTTT.

This clonotype appeared a few times. The chain combines TRBV11-2 with TRBJ2-3, with TRBD2 as a possible D gene (6 bases). The CDR3 is 16 amino acids. Germline V CDR1 and CDR2: SGHAT, FQNNGV. V was clipped by 0 bases and J by 4 bases, with 14 bases between them. CDR3 residues: CASSLEGTWGADTQYF. In DNA form, the CDR3 reads TGTGCCAGCAGCTTAGAGGGGACCTGGGGGGCAGATACGCAGTATTTT. The full variable domain, its missing parts supplied by reference TRBV11-2 and TRBJ2-3, is EAGVAQSPRYKIIEKRQSVAFWCNPISGHATLYWYQQILGQGPKLLIQFQNNGVVDDSQLPKDRFSAERLKGVDSTLKIQPAKLEDSAVYLCASSLEGTWGADTQYFGPGTRLTVL.

Here the CDR3 DNA reads TGCAGTGCTAGATTAGGTGGTAATTCACCCCTCCACTTT. This gives the protein CSARLGGNSPLHF. V and J are TRBV20-1 and TRBJ1-6; D not resolved. The CDR3 extends over 13 amino acids. Germline CDR1 reads DFQATT; CDR2 reads SNEGSKA (reference sequence). With 2 bases removed from V and 6 bases from J, the gap between germline ends came to 8 bases.

This clonotype was found many times. V is TRBV6-2 or TRBV6-3 and J is TRBJ2-6; tentative D call: TRBD1 (5 bases). Germline assignment: CDR1 MNHEY and CDR2 SVGEGT. The CDR3 has 15 residues. With 6 bases removed from V and 2 bases from J, the gap between germline ends came to 11 bases. CDR3 nucleotides: TGTGCCAGCAGGAAGTTAGGGGCTGGGGCCAACGTCCTGACTTTC. It specifies CASRKLGAGANVLTF.

V and J are TRBV7-2 and TRBJ1-6, with D perhaps TRBD1 (5 bases). Germline CDR1 and CDR2: SGHTA and FQGNSA. Trimming removed 5 bases from V and 10 bases from J, with 15 bases in between. The CDR3 is made up of 14 amino acids. In DNA form, the CDR3 reads TGTGCCAGCAGCCCAGGACACTCTGGCTCACCCCTCCACTTT. It encodes CASSPGHSGSPLHF.

The chain is built from TRBV10-3 and TRBJ2-1; the match to TRBD2 covers 7 bases. This CDR3 comprises 13 residues. Germline V CDR1 and CDR2: ENHRY, SYGVKD. After removal of 8 bases from V and 5 bases from J, the junction contained 6 bases not matched to a gene. The chain's CDR3 is CAIGSGENNEQFF. CDR3 sequence (DNA): TGTGCCATCGGGAGCGGGGAGAACAATGAGCAGTTCTTC.

This clonotype has just a few counts. V usage is TRBV6-6 and J usage is TRBJ1-2; D not certain. In germline, CDR1 is MNHNY, CDR2 SVGAGI (reference sequence). This CDR3 region has 15 residues. V was trimmed by 7 bases and J by 2 bases, leaving 17 bases between them. For the CDR3, the DNA is TGTGCCAGCAACGGACCCCTTGAGGGAAACTATGGCTACACCTTC. Translating it yields CASNGPLEGNYGYTF.

This clonotype was seen at least ten times. The chain combines TRBV29-1 with TRBJ2-3; possibly TRBD2 for D (6 bases). The germline V gene encodes CDR1 SQVTM and CDR2 ANQGSEA. The CDR3 has 13 amino acids. Deletions cut 6 bases from V and 4 bases from J, with 14 bases between. The CDR3 loop reads CSVEDYTADTQYF. The CDR3 DNA reads TGCAGCGTCGAGGACTACACGGCAGATACGCAGTATTTT.

This clonotype occurred a few times. This chain connects TRBV4-1 to TRBJ1-2, with 8 bases aligning to TRBD1. This CDR3 is built from 15 residues. Germline assignment: CDR1 MGHRA and CDR2 YSYEKL. The V gene end was trimmed by 1 base and the J gene end by 8 bases; junction bases not matched to a gene: 9. The CDR3 coding sequence is TGCGCCAGCAGCCAAGTTAGGGACAGGATTGAGGGCTACACCTTC. It specifies CASSQVRDRIEGYTF.